The present T cell receptor (delta chain) was sequenced within a study of Vδ1+ human thymocytes. This CDR3 has 21 residues. In germline, CDR1 is TVYSNPD, CDR2 GDNSRS (reference sequence). As for this clone: The antigen remains undetermined.

The template was reverse-transcribed extracted RNA. Pooled V-gene forward primers with one constant-region reverse primer generated the CDR3 amplicons by multiplex PCR. TCRdb re-analyzed the multiplex PCR reads via CATT. Of about 58,000 delta-chain clones in the sample, around 16% were seen once. Findings of the study overall: Highly polyclonal TRG and TRD repertoires with Gaussian CDR3 length distributions appeared in thymus.

Vdelta1+ thymocyte sorts reached between about 97% and 99.6% purity. V usage is TRDV3 and J usage is TRDJ1, with TRDD3 matching 12 bases. The receptor was isolated from a girl under three years old who had congenital heart surgery. Material for sequencing was Vdelta1+ gamma-delta thymocytes from the thymus. The subset: FACS-sorted CD3+ TCRalphabeta- TCRVdelta1+ TCRVdelta2- thymocytes. In nucleotides, the CDR3 is TGTGCGCACCGGAGGGCCTACGCGGGGTCTGGGGGATACGCCTCCAAGCCGAAACTCATCTTT. It specifies CAHRRAYAGSGGYASKPKLIF.